One and the same sample provided the 3 T cell receptor beta chains below, sequenced in a study of siplizumab effects on memory and regulatory T cells. Only in-frame clones appear in the TCRdb table, and some are missing; sequencing was by immunoSEQ multiplex PCR. The data contain about 3,400 clones, approximately 53% of them singletons. Cells from the mixed lymphocyte reaction were cocultured for less than 7 days at 37°C. Antigens of these TCRs are unknown. Sequenced sample: CFSE-low (dividing) CD4+ T cells sorted from an allogeneic mixed lymphocyte reaction. These receptors all stem from a human donor in good health; the cells came from an allogeneic mixed lymphocyte reaction.

The chain recombines TRBV18 with TRBJ2-3; TRBD2 aligns across 7 bases. J was trimmed by 5 bases and V by 4 bases; bases with no gene match: 0. This CDR3 is 12 amino acids long. Germline V gene data show CDR1 as KGHSH and CDR2 as LQKENI. CDR3 DNA: TGTGCCAGCTCACGGGGGGGAGATACGCAGTATTTT. It specifies CASSRGGDTQYF.

The V call is TRBV18, the J call TRBJ1-5; D call uncertain. From germline, CDR1 is KGHSH and CDR2 LQKENI. This CDR3 spans 13 amino acids. V shed 3 bases and J shed 5 bases, with 8 bases lying between them. CDR3 sequence reads: CASSPIGDQPQHF. The CDR3 DNA follows: TGTGCCAGCTCACCGATCGGGGATCAGCCCCAGCATTTT. The full variable domain, rest sourced from reference TRBV18 and TRBJ1-5, is NAGVMQNPRHLVRRRGQEARLRCSPMKGHSHVYWYRQLPEEGLKFMVYLQKENIIDESGMPKERFSAEFPKEGPSILRIQQVVRGDSAAYFCASSPIGDQPQHFGDGTRLSIL.

The V and J genes are TRBV5-8 and TRBJ1-5; D unresolved. CDR1 is SGHTS and CDR2 is YDEGEE in the germline V gene. The CDR3 sequence is 15 residues long. V shed 1 base and J shed 4 bases, with 12 bases lying between them. CDR3 nucleotides: TGTGCCAGCAGCTTGAGAGTCGTAGGGAATCAGCCCCAGCATTTT. Protein: CASSLRVVGNQPQHF.